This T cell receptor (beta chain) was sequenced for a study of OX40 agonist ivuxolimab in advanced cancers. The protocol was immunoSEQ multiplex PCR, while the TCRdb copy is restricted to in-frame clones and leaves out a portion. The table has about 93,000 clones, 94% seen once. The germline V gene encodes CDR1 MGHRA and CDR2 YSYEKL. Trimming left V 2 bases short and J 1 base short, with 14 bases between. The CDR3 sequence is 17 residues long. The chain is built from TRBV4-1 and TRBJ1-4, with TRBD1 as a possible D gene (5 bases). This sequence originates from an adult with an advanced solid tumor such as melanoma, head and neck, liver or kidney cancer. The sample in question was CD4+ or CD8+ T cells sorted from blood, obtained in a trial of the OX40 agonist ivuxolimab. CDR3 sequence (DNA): TGCGCCAGCAGCCAACGGACACTCCAGGGAACTAATGAAAAACTGTTTTTT. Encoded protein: CASSQRTLQGTNEKLFF.